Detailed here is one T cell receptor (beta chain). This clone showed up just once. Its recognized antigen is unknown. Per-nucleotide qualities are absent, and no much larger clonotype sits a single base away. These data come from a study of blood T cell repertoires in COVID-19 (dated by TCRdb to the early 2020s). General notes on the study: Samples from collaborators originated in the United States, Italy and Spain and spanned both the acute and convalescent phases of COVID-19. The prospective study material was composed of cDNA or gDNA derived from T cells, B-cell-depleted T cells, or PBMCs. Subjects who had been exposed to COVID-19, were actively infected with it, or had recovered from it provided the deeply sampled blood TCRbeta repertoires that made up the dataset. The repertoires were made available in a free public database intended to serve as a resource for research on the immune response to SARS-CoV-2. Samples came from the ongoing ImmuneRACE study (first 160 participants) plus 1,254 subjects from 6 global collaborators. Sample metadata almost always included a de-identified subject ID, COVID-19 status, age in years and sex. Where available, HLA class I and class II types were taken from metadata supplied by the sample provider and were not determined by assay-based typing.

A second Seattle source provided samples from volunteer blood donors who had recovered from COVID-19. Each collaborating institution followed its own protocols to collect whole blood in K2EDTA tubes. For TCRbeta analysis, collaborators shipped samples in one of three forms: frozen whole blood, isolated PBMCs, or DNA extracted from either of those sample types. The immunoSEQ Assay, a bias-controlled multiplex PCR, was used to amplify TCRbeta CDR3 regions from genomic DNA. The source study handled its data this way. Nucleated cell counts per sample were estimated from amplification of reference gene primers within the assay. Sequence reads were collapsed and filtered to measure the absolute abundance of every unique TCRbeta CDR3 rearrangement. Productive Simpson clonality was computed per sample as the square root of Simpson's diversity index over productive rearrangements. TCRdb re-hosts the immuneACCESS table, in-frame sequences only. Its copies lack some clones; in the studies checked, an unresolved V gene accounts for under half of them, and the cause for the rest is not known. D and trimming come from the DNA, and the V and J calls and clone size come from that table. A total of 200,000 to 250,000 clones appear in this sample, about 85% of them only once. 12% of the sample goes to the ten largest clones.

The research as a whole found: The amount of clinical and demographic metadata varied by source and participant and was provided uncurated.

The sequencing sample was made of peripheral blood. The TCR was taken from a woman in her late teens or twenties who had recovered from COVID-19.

CDR3 protein: CASLELTGQGDYTF. Read as DNA, the sequence is TGTGCCAGCTTAGAACTGACGGGACAGGGTGACTACACCTTC. The chain joins TRBV18 to TRBJ1-2, with 9 junctional bases fitting TRBD1. Here V drops 7 bases and J drops 10 bases, and the junction holds 13 bases not matched to any gene. Taken from cysteine to phenylalanine, the CDR3 has 14 residues. Solely the CDR3 DNA is kept, with 42 bases framed from the first base. Per the germline V gene, KGHSH is the CDR1 and LQKENI is the CDR2.